These T cell receptor beta chains were read from a single sample in a study of cytomegalovirus exposure and HLA in healthy donors. Sequencing was performed with immunoSEQ multiplex PCR; in TCRdb, only in-frame clones are kept and a portion is missing. Of about 89,000 clones listed, almost 85% are singletons. Material: PBMCs. Receptors were obtained from a woman under 30 in good health and CMV-seropositive. CDR3s include the opening cysteine and the closing phenylalanine or tryptophan. The D gene is left open where the match is weak. Some rows mark clone size as missing; the rest say once, few, many or name a class of expanded clone.

TRBD1	once	TRBV13	TRBJ1-1	CASSFQGAGNTEAFF	TGTGCCAGCAGCTTTCAGGGGGCTGGGAACACTGAAGCTTTCTTT
TRBD2	.	TRBV4-2	TRBJ2-5	CASSQHRLAGGLQETQYF	TGTGCCAGCAGCCAACATCGGCTAGCGGGGGGACTTCAAGAGACCCAGTACTTC
TRBD1	once	TRBV9	TRBJ2-3	CASSINRGTQYF	TGTGCCAGCAGCATTAACAGGGGTACGCAGTATTTT
.	.	TRBV27	TRBJ1-5	CASSAFGSGAQHF	TGTGCCAGCAGCGCCTTCGGAAGCGGGGCCCAGCATTTT
.	.	TRBV4-1	TRBJ1-5	CASSVRPGEGNQPQHF	TGCGCCAGCAGCGTTCGACCGGGGGAAGGCAATCAGCCCCAGCATTTT
.	.	TRBV6-5	TRBJ2-2	CASTGSHTGELFF	TGTGCCAGCACAGGCAGCCACACCGGGGAGCTGTTTTTT
.	once	TRBV6-4	TRBJ2-6	CASSVDTSGANVLTF	TGTGCCAGCAGTGTAGACACCTCTGGGGCCAACGTCCTGACTTTC
TRBD1	.	TRBV4-2	TRBJ2-7	CASSQRDSYEQYF	TGTGCCAGCAGCCAACGGGACAGCTACGAGCAGTACTTC
TRBD1	.	TRBV9	TRBJ2-5	CASSATGTAWQETQYF	TGTGCCAGCAGCGCCACCGGGACAGCCTGGCAAGAGACCCAGTACTTC
.	.	TRBV27	TRBJ2-1	CASSDSNYEQFF	TGTGCCAGCAGTGATAGTAATTATGAGCAGTTCTTC
TRBD2	.	TRBV5-1	TRBJ2-4	CASSLAGLVADIQYF	TGCGCCAGCAGCTTGGCCGGACTAGTTGCGGACATTCAGTACTTC
.	.	TRBV5-1	TRBJ2-3	CASSVGLRTDTQYF	TGCGCCAGCAGCGTAGGACTCCGCACAGATACGCAGTATTTT
.	.	TRBV9	TRBJ2-5	CASSVGTAPRWETQYF	TGTGCCAGCAGCGTAGGCACAGCCCCTCGGTGGGAGACCCAGTACTTC
.	.	TRBV2	TRBJ2-5	CASAWSAETQYF	TGTGCCAGCGCTTGGAGCGCAGAGACCCAGTACTTC
.	.	TRBV7-6	TRBJ1-1	CASSLRLTNTEAFF	TGTGCCAGCAGCCTCAGACTGACGAACACTGAAGCTTTCTTT
.	.	TRBV11-2	TRBJ1-1	CASSLGGRGSWMNTEAFF	TGTGCCAGCAGCTTAGGTGGACGGGGATCTTGGATGAACACTGAAGCTTTCTTT